This T cell receptor beta chain was obtained from a study of shared clonotypes between healthy human individuals. Notes on the study in general: Few donors limited the genetic and exposure-history diversity represented.

All donors were healthy HIV-negative adults lacking recent acute infections or vaccinations. The data were produced by immunoSEQ multiplex PCR, yet TCRdb's version contains in-frame clones alone and is incomplete. The data show a few million clones, approximately 93% seen once. V was shortened by 2 bases and J by 3 bases, with 7 bases between the two germline ends. CDR1 is MNHEY and CDR2 is SMNVEV in the germline V gene (reference sequence). The CDR3 covers 13 residues. In the case of this clone: Antigen specificity is unknown.

The receptor was derived from a man between 18 and 35 years old in good health. Some clones in this sample may be carry-over from other donors' samples. The chain combines TRBV27 with TRBJ2-5; D is uncertain. Sequenced input: naive CD4+ T cells from PBMCs. Subset in this sample: CD45RA+ positively selected. This chain's CDR3 is CASSLRSKETQYF. The DNA of the CDR3 is TGTGCCAGCAGTTTACGGTCCAAAGAGACCCAGTACTTC.